Detailed here is one T cell receptor beta chain. This sample was taken from a study of blood T cell repertoires in COVID-19. In the study overall: Spain, Italy and the United States supplied samples that represented acute and convalescent COVID-19.

Method: immunoSEQ multiplex PCR; TCRdb's copy keeps in-frame clones and lacks some. The sample lists a few hundred thousand clones, around four fifths occurring once. CDR3 length: 16 amino acids. Trimming took off 0 bases at V and 1 base at J, with 7 bases between the two ends. CDR1 LNHNV and CDR2 YYDKDF come from the germline V gene (reference sequence). Specimen: peripheral blood. This sequence was found in a woman of 80 years or more with COVID-19, enrolled during active disease. The genes are TRBV15 and TRBJ2-6; D may be TRBD2 (5 bases). CDR3 DNA: TGTGCCACCAGCAGAGATGGGGAGTCTGGGGCCAACGTCCTGACTTTC. Translated, it gives CATSRDGESGANVLTF.